This T cell receptor (beta chain) came from a study of ipilimumab plus nivolumab after autologous stem cell transplantation. Study-level background: Patients received a median of 5 ipilimumab and 8 nivolumab doses.

Generated by immunoSEQ multiplex PCR, the TCRdb table keeps only in-frame clones and is missing some. The table shows some 87,000 clones, with around 80% occurring only once. Worth noting for this clone: Its antigen is unknown.

Ipilimumab, 1 mg/kg, started 14 to 28 days after autologous transplant. Patients got 3 mg/kg IV nivolumab weeks 1, 4, 7, 10, then biweekly through week 26. Losses at the gene ends were 4 bases for V and 5 bases for J; bases not matched to a gene: 9. This CDR3 contains 16 residues. Germline V lookup: CDR1 MNHEY, CDR2 SVGAGI. Study results and caveats: Per the authors, repertoire, Treg and microbiota data justify further study.

This receptor was obtained from a male donor with diffuse large B-cell lymphoma. The sample here was PBMCs, taken in a trial of ipilimumab plus nivolumab as post-transplant consolidation. The chain joins TRBV6-5 to TRBJ2-1; 9 positions agree with TRBD2. In nucleotides, the CDR3 is TGTGCCAGCAGTTCCCCTAGTAAGCGGGGGGACAATGAGCAGTTCTTC. Translation gives CASSSPSKRGDNEQFF.